This entry lists 19 T cell receptor beta chains sequenced from one sample in a study of radiotherapy plus CTLA-4 blockade in lung cancer (dated by TCRdb to between 2018 and 2020). Libraries were built with the immunoSEQ multiplex PCR assay. Drawn from immuneACCESS, this table holds only the in-frame rearrangements with V and J called that TCRdb kept. Clones are partly lost; checked studies trace under half to an unresolved V gene and leave the rest unexplained. The sample table holds roughly 42,000 clones, of which roughly 60% were seen once. The ten most abundant clones make up around a sixth of the sample. Sequenced here: peripheral blood, sampled from a patient treated with radiotherapy plus ipilimumab. All receptors derive from a human donor with non-small cell lung cancer who had a partial response to radiotherapy plus ipilimumab.

The CDR3 DNA is TGCAGCGTTGAACCCCTGGAGCTTATCCAGACCCAGTACTTC. Its translation is CSVEPLELIQTQYF. The genes are TRBV29-1 and TRBJ2-5; D is undetermined. V was pared by 2 bases and J by 6 bases, with 16 bases between. The germline V gene encodes CDR1 SQVTM and CDR2 ANQGSEA. This CDR3 has 14 residues.

V is TRBV5-4 and J is TRBJ2-5; 10 bases agree with TRBD2. V shed 0 bases and J 1 base; nucleotides not matched to a gene: 12. The CDR3 sequence is 19 residues long. Germline-derived CDR1 and CDR2 are SGHNT and YYREEE (reference sequence). The CDR3 spells CASSLGLASGGTPQETQYF. The CDR3 coding sequence is TGTGCCAGCAGCTTGGGGTTGGCTAGCGGGGGAACCCCCCAAGAGACCCAGTACTTC.

This clone was seen only a few times. This chain uses TRBV9 with TRBJ1-3; TRBD1 matches 10 bases. Germline V gives CDR1 SGDLS, CDR2 YYNGEE. The CDR3 is 16 residues long. Trimming cost V 3 bases and J 3 bases; bases outside gene matches: 6. The CDR3 reads CASSGPGQGFGNTIYF. The DNA for the CDR3 is TGTGCCAGCAGCGGACCGGGACAGGGGTTTGGAAACACCATATATTTT.

V and J are TRBV9 and TRBJ2-1; tentatively, D is TRBD2 (5 bases). The CDR3 sequence is 14 residues long. V was clipped by 3 bases and J by 6 bases, with 13 bases between them. In germline, CDR1 is SGDLS, CDR2 YYNGEE. The CDR3 sequence is CASSEDSGSNEQFF. Written as DNA, the CDR3 is TGTGCCAGCAGCGAGGACTCAGGATCCAATGAGCAGTTCTTC.

The rearrangement links TRBV2 to TRBJ1-6, with TRBD1 matching over 11 bases. Germline trimming cut 10 bases from V and 9 bases from J; bases unmatched to any gene: 5. The CDR3 runs to 13 residues. CDR1 SNHLY and CDR2 FYNNEI come from the germline V gene. The CDR3 nucleotides are TGTGCCACCACGGGACAGGGGGTTTCACCCCTCCACTTT. Protein sequence: CATTGQGVSPLHF.

This clone was seen at least ten times. The chain recombines TRBV7-9 with TRBJ2-2; D gene ambiguous. The CDR3 runs 16 residues. CDR1 SEHNR and CDR2 FQNEAQ come from the germline V gene (reference sequence). Deletions cut 5 bases from V and 4 bases from J, with 17 bases between. Here the CDR3 DNA reads TGTGCCAGCAGCCGTTTGGCAACCACCAGCACCGGGGAGCTGTTTTTT. Protein product: CASSRLATTSTGELFF.

This clone was seen only a few times. V usage is TRBV6-5 and J usage is TRBJ1-3; a weak D match, TRBD1 (5 bases). The length of the CDR3 is 16 residues. The V end lost 4 bases, the J end lost 0 bases, and 13 bases lay between the germline ends. Germline CDR1 reads MNHEY; CDR2 reads SVGAGI. The CDR3 loop is CASSSYRQFSGNTIYF. The CDR3 DNA reads as TGTGCCAGCAGTTCCTACAGGCAATTCTCTGGAAACACCATATATTTT.

There are a few counts of this clone. This chain connects TRBV9 to TRBJ2-3; 10 bases align to TRBD2. Germline CDR1 reads SGDLS; CDR2 reads YYNGEE. This CDR3 has 19 amino acids. V shed 4 bases and J 0 bases; nucleotides not matched to a gene: 14. DNA for the CDR3: TGTGCCAGCAGCCCCCGACTAGCGGGTGGGGGGCCTAGCACAGATACGCAGTATTTT. Translated, it gives CASSPRLAGGGPSTDTQYF. Looking up the rest from reference TRBV9 and TRBJ2-3 gives the full variable domain: DSGVTQTPKHLITATGQRVTLRCSPRSGDLSVYWYQQSLDQGLQFLIQYYNGEERAKGNILERFSAQQFPDLHSELNLSSLELGDSALYFCASSPRLAGGGPSTDTQYFGPGTRLTVL.

The rearrangement uses TRBV10-3 and TRBJ1-1; D remains unclear. CDR1 and CDR2 from the germline V gene are ENHRY and SYGVKD. V lost 3 bases and J 1 base, leaving 6 bases between the germline ends. The CDR3 totals 13 residues. The CDR3 sequence: CAISDGRNTEAFF. CDR3 DNA sequence: TGTGCCATCAGTGACGGTAGGAACACTGAAGCTTTCTTT.

The V and J genes are TRBV4-1 and TRBJ2-1; the match to TRBD2 covers 14 bases. The trim removed 2 bases at V and 1 base at J, leaving 16 bases unmatched. The germline V gene has CDR1 MGHRA and CDR2 YSYEKL. This CDR3 is built from 22 residues. CDR3 nucleotide sequence: TGCGCCAGCAGCCAACCCATAGGACTAGCGGGGGGCCTATTTCCTTCCTACAATGAGCAGTTCTTC. Translation gives CASSQPIGLAGGLFPSYNEQFF.

The J gene is TRBJ1-2, the V gene TRBV30; tentative D call: TRBD1 (5 bases). Trimming removed 4 bases from V and 4 bases from J, with 13 bases in between. Germline loops: CDR1 GTSNPN, CDR2 SVGIG (reference sequence). The CDR3 loop spans 13 amino acids. In DNA form, the CDR3 reads TGTGCCTGGATGGCGGGGGGACTCTATGGCTACACCTTC. It specifies CAWMAGGLYGYTF.

This sequence joins TRBV2 and TRBJ2-5; 15 bases are a match to TRBD2. V lost 5 bases, J lost 4 bases, and 2 bases stayed unmatched. CDR1 and CDR2 from the germline V gene are SNHLY and FYNNEI. The CDR3 contains 15 residues. The chain's CDR3 is CASSRTSGGGETQYF. CDR3 nucleotides: TGTGCCAGCAGTCGGACTAGCGGGGGGGGAGAGACCCAGTACTTC.

This clone appeared a few times. This chain uses TRBV19 with TRBJ1-1; TRBD1 matches 7 bases. This CDR3 has 16 amino acids. Germline CDR1 is LNHDA and CDR2 is SQIVND (reference sequence). The junction had 11 bases not matched to a gene; V was cut back by 6 bases and J by 1 base. Written as DNA, the CDR3 is TGTGCCAGTAGCCCGGGCCCACAGGGGAGGAACACTGAAGCTTTCTTT. Translated, it gives CASSPGPQGRNTEAFF.

This clone appeared a few times. The chain is built from TRBV6-5 and TRBJ1-2, with TRBD1 matching 10 bases. Trimming cost V 5 bases and J 8 bases; bases outside gene matches: 8. The CDR3 extends over 14 amino acids. Germline V lookup: CDR1 MNHEY, CDR2 SVGAGI. The CDR3 DNA reads TGTGCCAGCAGTGACAGGGGGCAACCTCAGGGCTACACCTTC. Translation gives CASSDRGQPQGYTF.

The chain carries TRBV2 and TRBJ2-7; 13 bases align to TRBD2. Germline V CDR1 and CDR2: SNHLY, FYNNEI. The CDR3 has 17 amino acids. The V gene end was trimmed by 5 bases and the J gene end by 1 base; junction bases not matched to a gene: 8. The CDR3 region is CASSRTSGGLLSYEQYF. The CDR3 DNA follows: TGTGCCAGCAGTAGGACTAGCGGGGGACTGCTTTCCTACGAGCAGTACTTC.

This CDR3 reads CASGGAGRSYEQFF. CDR3 DNA sequence: TGTGCCAGCGGCGGGGCAGGAAGGTCCTATGAGCAGTTCTTC. The chain is built from TRBV9 and TRBJ2-1, with D possibly TRBD2 on 6 matching bases. Trimming left V 7 bases short and J 8 bases short, with 19 bases between. This CDR3 is built from 14 residues. Germline assignment: CDR1 SGDLS and CDR2 YYNGEE.

This rearrangement joins TRBV7-9 to TRBJ2-7; TRBD1 aligns across 10 bases. The CDR3 is 17 amino acids. V lost 6 bases to trimming and J lost 1 base; unmatched junction nucleotides: 12. CDR1 is SEHNR and CDR2 is FQNEAQ in the germline V gene (reference sequence). The CDR3 sequence: CASSTTGGARRSYEQYF. CDR3 bases: TGTGCCAGCAGTACGACAGGGGGCGCCCGCAGGTCCTACGAGCAGTACTTC.

The CDR3 DNA follows: TGCGCCAGCAGCTTGGGTCGGAGCCTATTATCCTACAATGAGCAGTTCTTC. Amino acids: CASSLGRSLLSYNEQFF. V is TRBV5-1 and J is TRBJ2-1, with D hard to call. V lost 0 bases to trimming and J lost 1 base, with 14 bases between them. Germline CDR1 SGHRS, CDR2 YFSETQ. CDR3 length equals 17 residues.

The table lists this clone with a few counts. The V and J genes are TRBV2 and TRBJ1-6, with D perhaps matching TRBD1 (5 bases). CDR3 length: 15 residues. Germline V CDR1 and CDR2: SNHLY, FYNNEI. V was clipped by 1 base and J by 6 bases, with 10 bases between them. This CDR3 reads CASSEVPGLNSPLHF. As DNA, the CDR3 is TGTGCCAGCAGTGAAGTCCCGGGACTTAATTCACCCCTCCACTTT.